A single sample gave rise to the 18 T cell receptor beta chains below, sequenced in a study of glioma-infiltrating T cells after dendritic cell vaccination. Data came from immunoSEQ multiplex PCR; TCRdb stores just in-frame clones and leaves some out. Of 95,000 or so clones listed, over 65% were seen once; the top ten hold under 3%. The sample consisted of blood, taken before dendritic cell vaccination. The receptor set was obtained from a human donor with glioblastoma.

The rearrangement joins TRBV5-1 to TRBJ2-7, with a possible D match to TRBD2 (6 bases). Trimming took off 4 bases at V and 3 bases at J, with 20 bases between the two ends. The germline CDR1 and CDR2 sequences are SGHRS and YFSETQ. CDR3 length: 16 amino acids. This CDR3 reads CASSREGRGGIYEQYF. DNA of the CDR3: TGCGCCAGCAGCCGGGAAGGAAGGGGAGGAATCTACGAGCAGTACTTC.

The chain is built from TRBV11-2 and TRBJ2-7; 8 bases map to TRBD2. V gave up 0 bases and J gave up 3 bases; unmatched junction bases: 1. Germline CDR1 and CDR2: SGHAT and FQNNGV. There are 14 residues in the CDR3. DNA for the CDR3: TGTGCCAGCAGCTTAGATGCGGGGGGCTACGAGCAGTACTTC. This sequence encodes CASSLDAGGYEQYF.

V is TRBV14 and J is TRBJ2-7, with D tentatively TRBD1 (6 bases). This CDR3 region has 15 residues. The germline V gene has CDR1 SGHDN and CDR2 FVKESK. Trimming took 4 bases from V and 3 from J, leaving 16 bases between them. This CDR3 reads CASSRSAGAYYEQYF. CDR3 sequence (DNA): TGTGCCAGCAGCCGGTCGGCAGGGGCCTACTACGAGCAGTACTTC.

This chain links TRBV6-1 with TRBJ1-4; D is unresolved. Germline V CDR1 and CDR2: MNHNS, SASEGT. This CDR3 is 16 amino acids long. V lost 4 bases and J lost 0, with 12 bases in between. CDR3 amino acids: CASSGGGYATNEKLFF. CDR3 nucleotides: TGTGCCAGCAGTGGTGGAGGCTATGCAACTAATGAAAAACTGTTTTTT.

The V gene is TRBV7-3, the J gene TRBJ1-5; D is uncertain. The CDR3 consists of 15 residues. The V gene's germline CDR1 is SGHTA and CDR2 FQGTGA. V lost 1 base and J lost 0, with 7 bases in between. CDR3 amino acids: CASSLNTDSNQPQHF. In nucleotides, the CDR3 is TGTGCCAGCAGCTTAAATACAGATAGCAATCAGCCCCAGCATTTT. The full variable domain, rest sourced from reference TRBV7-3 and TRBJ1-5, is GAGVSQTPSNKVTEKGKYVELRCDPISGHTALYWYRQSLGQGPEFLIYFQGTGAADDSGLPNDRFFAVRPEGSVSTLKIQRTERGDSAVYLCASSLNTDSNQPQHFGDGTRLSIL.

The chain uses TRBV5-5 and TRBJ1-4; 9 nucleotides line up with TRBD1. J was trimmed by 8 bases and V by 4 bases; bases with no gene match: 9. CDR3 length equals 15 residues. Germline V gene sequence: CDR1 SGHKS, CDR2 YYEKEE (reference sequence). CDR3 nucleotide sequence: TGTGCCAGCAGCCCCGGGGGACAGGGCAGCGAAAAACTGTTTTTT. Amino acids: CASSPGGQGSEKLFF.

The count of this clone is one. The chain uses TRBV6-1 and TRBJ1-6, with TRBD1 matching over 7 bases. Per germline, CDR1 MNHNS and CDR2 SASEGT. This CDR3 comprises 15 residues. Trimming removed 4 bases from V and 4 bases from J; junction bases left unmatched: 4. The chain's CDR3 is CASSGDSLYNSPLHF. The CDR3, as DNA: TGTGCCAGCAGTGGGGACAGTCTTTATAATTCACCCCTCCACTTT.

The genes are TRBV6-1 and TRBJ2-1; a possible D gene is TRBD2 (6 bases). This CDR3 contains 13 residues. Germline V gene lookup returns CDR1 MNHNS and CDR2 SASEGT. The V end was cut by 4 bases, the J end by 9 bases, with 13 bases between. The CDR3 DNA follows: TGTGCCAGCAGTGGGAGACTAGTGGGTGAGCAGTTCTTC. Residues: CASSGRLVGEQFF.

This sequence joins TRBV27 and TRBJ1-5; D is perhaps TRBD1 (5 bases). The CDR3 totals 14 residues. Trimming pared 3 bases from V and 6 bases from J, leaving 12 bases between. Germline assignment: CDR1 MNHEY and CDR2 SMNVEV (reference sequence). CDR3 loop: CASSFRGSGQPQHF. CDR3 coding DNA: TGTGCCAGCAGTTTCCGGGGGTCGGGTCAGCCCCAGCATTTT.

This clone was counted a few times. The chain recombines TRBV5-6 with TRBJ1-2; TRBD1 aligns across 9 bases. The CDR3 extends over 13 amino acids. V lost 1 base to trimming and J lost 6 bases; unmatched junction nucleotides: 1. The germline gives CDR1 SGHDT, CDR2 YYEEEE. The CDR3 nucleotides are TGTGCCAGCAGCTTGAGGGACAGGGATGGCTACACCTTC. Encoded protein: CASSLRDRDGYTF.

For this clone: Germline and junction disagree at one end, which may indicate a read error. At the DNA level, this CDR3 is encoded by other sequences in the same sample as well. CDR3 sequence: CASTPADRSTQGYTF. CDR3 nucleotide sequence: TGCGCCAGTACACCTGCGGACAGATCCACACAGGGCTACACCTTC. The chain uses TRBV19 and TRBJ1-2, with a tentative D call TRBD1 (6 bases). The CDR3 is 15 residues long. The germline CDR1 and CDR2 sequences are LNHDA and SQIVND (reference sequence).

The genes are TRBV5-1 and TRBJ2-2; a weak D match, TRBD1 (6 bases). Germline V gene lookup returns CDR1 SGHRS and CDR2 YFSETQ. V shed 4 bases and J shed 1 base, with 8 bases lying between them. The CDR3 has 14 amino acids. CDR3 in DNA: TGCGCCAGCAGCCAGACAGGGAACACCGGGGAGCTGTTTTTT. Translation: CASSQTGNTGELFF.

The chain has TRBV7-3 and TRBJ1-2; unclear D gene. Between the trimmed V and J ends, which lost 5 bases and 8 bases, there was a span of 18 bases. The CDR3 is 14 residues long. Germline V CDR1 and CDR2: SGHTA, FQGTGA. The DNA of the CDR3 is TGTGCCAGCAGCCTCCAGGACGGTCCGGGAGGCTACACCTTC. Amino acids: CASSLQDGPGGYTF.

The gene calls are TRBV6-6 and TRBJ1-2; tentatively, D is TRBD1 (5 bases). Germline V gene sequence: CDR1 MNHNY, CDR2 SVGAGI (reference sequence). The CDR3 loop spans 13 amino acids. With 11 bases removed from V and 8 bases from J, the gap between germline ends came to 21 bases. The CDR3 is CAGRGGAERGYTF. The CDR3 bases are TGTGCCGGGAGGGGAGGAGCCGAGCGCGGCTACACCTTC.

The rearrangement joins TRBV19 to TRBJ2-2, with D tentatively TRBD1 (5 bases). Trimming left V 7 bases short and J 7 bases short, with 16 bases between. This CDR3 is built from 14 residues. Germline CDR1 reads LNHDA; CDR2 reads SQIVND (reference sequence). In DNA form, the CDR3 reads TGTGCCAGTACGAGTAGGGGCCCAAGCGGGGAGCTGTTTTTT. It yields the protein CASTSRGPSGELFF.

In DNA, the CDR3 is TGTGCCAGCAGCTTGCAGGAGGCAGACACTGAAGCTTTCTTT. Its translation: CASSLQEADTEAFF. This chain links TRBV7-6 with TRBJ1-1; D ambiguous. CDR3 size: 14 residues. Deletions cut 3 bases from V and 3 bases from J, with 11 bases between. Germline CDR1 reads SGHVS; CDR2 reads FNYEAQ.

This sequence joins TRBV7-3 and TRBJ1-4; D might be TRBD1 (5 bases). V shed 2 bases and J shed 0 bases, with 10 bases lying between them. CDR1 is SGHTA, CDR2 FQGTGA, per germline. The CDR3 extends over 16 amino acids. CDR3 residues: CASSLQTAATNEKLFF. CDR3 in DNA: TGTGCCAGCAGCTTACAGACAGCTGCAACTAATGAAAAACTGTTTTTT.

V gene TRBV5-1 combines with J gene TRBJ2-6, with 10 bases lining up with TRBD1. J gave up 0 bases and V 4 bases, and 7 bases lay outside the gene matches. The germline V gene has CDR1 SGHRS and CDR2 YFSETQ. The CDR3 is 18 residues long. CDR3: CASSRGTGAFSGANVLTF. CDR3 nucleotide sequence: TGCGCCAGCAGCCGGGGGACAGGGGCTTTCTCTGGGGCCAACGTCCTGACTTTC.